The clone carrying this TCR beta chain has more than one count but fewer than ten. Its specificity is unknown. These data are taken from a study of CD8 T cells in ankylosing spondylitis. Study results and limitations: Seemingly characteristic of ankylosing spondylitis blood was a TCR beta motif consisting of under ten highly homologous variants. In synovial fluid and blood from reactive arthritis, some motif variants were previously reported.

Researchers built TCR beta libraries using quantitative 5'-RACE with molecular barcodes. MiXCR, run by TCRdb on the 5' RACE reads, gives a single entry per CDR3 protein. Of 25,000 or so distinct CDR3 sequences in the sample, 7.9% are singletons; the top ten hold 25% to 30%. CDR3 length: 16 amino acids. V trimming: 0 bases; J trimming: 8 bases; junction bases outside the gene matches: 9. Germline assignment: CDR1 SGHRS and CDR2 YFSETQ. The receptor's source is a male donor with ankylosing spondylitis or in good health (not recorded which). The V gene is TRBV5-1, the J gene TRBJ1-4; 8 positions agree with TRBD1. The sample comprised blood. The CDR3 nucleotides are TGCGCCAGCAGCTTGGATGGCGGACAGGGAGGGGAAAAACTGTTTTTT. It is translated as CASSLDGGQGGEKLFF.